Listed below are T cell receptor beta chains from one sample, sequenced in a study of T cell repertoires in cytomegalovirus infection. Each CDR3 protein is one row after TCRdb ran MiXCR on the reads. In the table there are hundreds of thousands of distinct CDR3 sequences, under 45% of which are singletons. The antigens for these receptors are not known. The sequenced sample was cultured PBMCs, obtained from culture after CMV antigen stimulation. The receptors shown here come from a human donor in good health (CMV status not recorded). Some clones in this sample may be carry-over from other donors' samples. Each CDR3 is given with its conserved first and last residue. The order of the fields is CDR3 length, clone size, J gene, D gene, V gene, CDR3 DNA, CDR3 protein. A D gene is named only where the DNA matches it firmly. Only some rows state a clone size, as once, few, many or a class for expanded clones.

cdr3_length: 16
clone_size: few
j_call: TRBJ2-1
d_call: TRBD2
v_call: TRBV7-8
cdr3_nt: TGTGCCAGCAGCTTAGCGTCGGGGGGGTCCTACAATGAGCAGTTCTTC
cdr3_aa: CASSLASGGSYNEQFF

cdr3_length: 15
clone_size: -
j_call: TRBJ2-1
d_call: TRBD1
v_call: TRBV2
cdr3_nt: TGTGCCAGCAGGAGGGGGACAGAAATCTACAATGAGCAGTTCTTC
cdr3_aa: CASRRGTEIYNEQFF

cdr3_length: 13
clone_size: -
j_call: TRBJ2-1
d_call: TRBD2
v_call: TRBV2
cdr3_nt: TGTGCCAGCCCGGGGGGGGCCTACAATGAGCAGTTCTTC
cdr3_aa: CASPGGAYNEQFF

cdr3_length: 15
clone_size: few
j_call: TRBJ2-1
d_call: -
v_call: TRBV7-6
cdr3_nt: TGTGCCAGCAGCTTAAGGGGCCAGGGGTTTGGTGAGCAGTTCTTC
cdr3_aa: CASSLRGQGFGEQFF

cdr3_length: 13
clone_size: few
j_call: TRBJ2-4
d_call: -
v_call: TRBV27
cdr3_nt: TGTGCCTCAAAGGGGAGTGGCAAAAACATTCAGTACTTC
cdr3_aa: CASKGSGKNIQYF

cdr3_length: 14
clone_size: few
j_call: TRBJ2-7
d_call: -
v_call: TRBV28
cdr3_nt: TGTGCCAGCAGTTCAGGGACAACCGGGTGGGAGCAGTACTTC
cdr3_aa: CASSSGTTGWEQYF

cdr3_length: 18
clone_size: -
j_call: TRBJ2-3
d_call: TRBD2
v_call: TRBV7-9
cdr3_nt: TGTGCCAGCAGCCTGAGAGTAGCGGGACGCCCTGGCACAGATACGCAGTATTTT
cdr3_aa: CASSLRVAGRPGTDTQYF

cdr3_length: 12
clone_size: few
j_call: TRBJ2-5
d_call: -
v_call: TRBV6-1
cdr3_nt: TGTGCCAGTACGACAGACCAAGAGACCCAGTACTTC
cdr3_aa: CASTTDQETQYF

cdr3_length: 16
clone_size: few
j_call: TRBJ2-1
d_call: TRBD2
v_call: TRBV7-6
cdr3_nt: TGTGCCAGCAGCTCACGACTAGCAAGGGACCCCAATGAGCAGTTCTTC
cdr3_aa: CASSSRLARDPNEQFF

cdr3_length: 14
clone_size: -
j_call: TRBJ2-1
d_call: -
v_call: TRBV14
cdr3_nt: TGTGCCAGCAGCCAAGATCGAGCCGGGCCGGGCGAGTTCTTC
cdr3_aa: CASSQDRAGPGEFF

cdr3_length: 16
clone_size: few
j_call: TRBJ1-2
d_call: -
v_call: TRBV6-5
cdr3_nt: TGTGCCAGCAGTTATTCGCAGGGCCTTCCTCTGTATGGCTACACCTTC
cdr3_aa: CASSYSQGLPLYGYTF

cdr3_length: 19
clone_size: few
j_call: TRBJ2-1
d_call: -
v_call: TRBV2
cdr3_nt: TGTGCCAGCAGTTTCTCTGGGTCGCGGGGGCCCGGACTCTACAATGAGCAGTTCTTC
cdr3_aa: CASSFSGSRGPGLYNEQFF

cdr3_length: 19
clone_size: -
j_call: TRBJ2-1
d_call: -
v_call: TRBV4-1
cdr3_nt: TGCGCCAGCAGCCAAGCCGGGCGACAGGGACTAGGGACGAACAATGAGCAGTTCTTC
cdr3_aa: CASSQAGRQGLGTNNEQFF

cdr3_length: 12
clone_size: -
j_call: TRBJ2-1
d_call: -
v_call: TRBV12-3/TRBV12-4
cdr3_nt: TGTGCCAGCATCAGGAACTTGGAAGAGCAGTTCTTC
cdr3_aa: CASIRNLEEQFF

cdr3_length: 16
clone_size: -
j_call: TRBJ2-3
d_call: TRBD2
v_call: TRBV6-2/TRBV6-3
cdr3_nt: TGTGCCAGCAGTTCCTCACTAGCGGGAGTGTCAGATACGCAGTATTTT
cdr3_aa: CASSSSLAGVSDTQYF

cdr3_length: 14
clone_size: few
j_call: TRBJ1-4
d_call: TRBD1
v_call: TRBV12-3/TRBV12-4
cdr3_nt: TGTGCCAGCAAACAGGGGGCAGCTAATGAAAAACTGTTTTTT
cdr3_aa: CASKQGAANEKLFF

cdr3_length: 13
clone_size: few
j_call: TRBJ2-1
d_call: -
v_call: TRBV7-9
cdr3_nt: TGTGCCAGCAGCTTACTAGGGGCCAATGAGCAGTTCTTC
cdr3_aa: CASSLLGANEQFF

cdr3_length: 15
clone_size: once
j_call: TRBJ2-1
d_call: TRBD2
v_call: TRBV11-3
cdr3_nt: TGTGCCAGCAGCTTGGGTGCGGGAGTGAGGAATGAGCAGTTCTTC
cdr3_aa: CASSLGAGVRNEQFF

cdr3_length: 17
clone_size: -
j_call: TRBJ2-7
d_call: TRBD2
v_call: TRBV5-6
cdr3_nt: TGTGCCAGCAGCTTGGGGGGCGGGGGGAGATGGACCTACGAGCAGTACTTC
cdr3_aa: CASSLGGGGRWTYEQYF

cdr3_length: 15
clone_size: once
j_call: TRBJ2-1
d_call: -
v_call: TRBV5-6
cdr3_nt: TGTGCCAGCGAGAGCCGGGGGTGGTCCTACAATGAGCAGTTCTTC
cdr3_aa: CASESRGWSYNEQFF

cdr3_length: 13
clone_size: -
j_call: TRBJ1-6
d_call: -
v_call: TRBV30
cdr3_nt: TGTGCCTGGAGTGTACGTTGGGAATCACCCCTCCACTTT
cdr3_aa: CAWSVRWESPLHF

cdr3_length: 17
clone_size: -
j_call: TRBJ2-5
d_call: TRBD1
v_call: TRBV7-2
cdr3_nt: TGTGCCAGCAGCTCTAGACCCTTCGAGGGGGCCCCAGAGACCCAGTACTTC
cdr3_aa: CASSSRPFEGAPETQYF

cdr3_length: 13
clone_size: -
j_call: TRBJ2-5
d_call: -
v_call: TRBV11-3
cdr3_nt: TGTGCCAGCAGCCGACTAGGTTCTGAGACCCAGTACTTC
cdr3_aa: CASSRLGSETQYF

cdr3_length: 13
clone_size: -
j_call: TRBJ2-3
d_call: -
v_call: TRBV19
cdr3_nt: TGTGCCAGTAGTAATTGGGGGTCGGATACGCAGTATTTT
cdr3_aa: CASSNWGSDTQYF

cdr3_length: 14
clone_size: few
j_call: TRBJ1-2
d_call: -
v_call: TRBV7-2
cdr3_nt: TGTGCCAGCAGCTTAGTTGCCGAAATGGGTGGCTACACCTTC
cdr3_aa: CASSLVAEMGGYTF

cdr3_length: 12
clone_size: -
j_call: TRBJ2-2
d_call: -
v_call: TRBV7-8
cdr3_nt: TGTGCCAGCAGCCCCATTGCCGGGGAGCTGTTTTTT
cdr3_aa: CASSPIAGELFF

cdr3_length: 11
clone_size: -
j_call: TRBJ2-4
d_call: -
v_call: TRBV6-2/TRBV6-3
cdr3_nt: TGTGCCAGCAGTTACGGGCGGGTGGCGCACTTC
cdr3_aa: CASSYGRVAHF

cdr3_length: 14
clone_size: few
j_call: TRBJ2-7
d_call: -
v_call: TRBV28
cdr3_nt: TGTGCCAGCAGTTTAAGGGAGATCTCCTACGAGCAGTACTTC
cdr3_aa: CASSLREISYEQYF

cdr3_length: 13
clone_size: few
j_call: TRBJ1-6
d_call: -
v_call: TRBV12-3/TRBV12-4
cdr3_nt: TGTGCCAGCAGGCGGCGGACCAATTCACCCCTCCACTTT
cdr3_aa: CASRRRTNSPLHF